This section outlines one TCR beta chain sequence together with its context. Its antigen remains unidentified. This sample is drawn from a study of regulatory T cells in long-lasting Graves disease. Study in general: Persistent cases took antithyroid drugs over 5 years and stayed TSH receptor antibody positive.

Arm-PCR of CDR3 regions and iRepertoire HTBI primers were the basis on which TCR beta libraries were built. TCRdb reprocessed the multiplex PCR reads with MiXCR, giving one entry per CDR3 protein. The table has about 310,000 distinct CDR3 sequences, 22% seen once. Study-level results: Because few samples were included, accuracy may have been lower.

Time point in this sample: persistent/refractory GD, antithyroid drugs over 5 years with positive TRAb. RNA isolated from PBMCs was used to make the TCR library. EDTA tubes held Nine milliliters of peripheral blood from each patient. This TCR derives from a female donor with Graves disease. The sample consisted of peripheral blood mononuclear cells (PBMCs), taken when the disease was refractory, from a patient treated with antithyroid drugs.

The CDR3 spells CSASVAGLPYEQYF. In nucleotides, the CDR3 is TGCAGTGCTTCTGTCGCGGGGTTGCCCTACGAGCAGTACTTC. V and J are TRBV20-1 and TRBJ2-7; a weak D match, TRBD2 (6 bases). Trimming shortened V by 5 bases and J by 2 bases, and 16 bases separated the two germline ends. CDR1 is DFQATT, CDR2 SNEGSKA, per germline (reference sequence). The CDR3 totals 14 residues.